This section outlines one T cell receptor (beta chain) sequence together with its context. Its antigen is unknown. The data belong to a study of T cells in Graves' hyperthyroidism and ophthalmopathy. General study results and limits: A median roughly six months before onset, the model predicted ophthalmopathy. Ophthalmopathy was told apart from stable hyperthyroidism by a 13 V-J model.

Criteria for exclusion of patients were uncontrolled infection, other autoimmune disease, pregnancy or lactation. There were TCR beta CDR3 regions amplified from RNA transcripts. An initial round of RT-PCR targeting the TCR CDR3 relied on the HTBI primer set. TCRdb recomputed calls from the multiplex PCR reads with MiXCR, one row per CDR3 protein. The repertoire holds about 660,000 distinct CDR3 sequences, 40% to 55% seen once, with less than 9% in the top ten. The sequenced material came from peripheral blood or thyroid tissue (not recorded which). This sequence was found in an adult man with Graves' disease, either hyperthyroidism or ophthalmopathy (not recorded which).

The CDR3 nucleotides are TGTGCCAGCAGTTTAATTGCGGGGCCCACTGAAGCTTTCTTT. Its translation is CASSLIAGPTEAFF. This sequence joins TRBV6-5 and TRBJ1-1, with D perhaps matching TRBD1 (5 bases). Looked up from germline, CDR1 is MNHEY and CDR2 is SVGAGI. CDR3 length: 14 residues. V was shortened by 4 bases and J by 4 bases, with 13 bases between the two germline ends.